A single T cell receptor beta chain is shown here with its context. In its sample, this clonotype was seen many times. Which antigen it targets is not known. No base qualities exist here, and no much larger clone lies one base off it. The sample's treatment or condition label, in plain terms: in vitro stimulation with specific CMV peptide epitopes to enrich CMV-specific T cells. Sequencing instrument: Illumina HiSeq 1500. TCRdb reprocessed the public reads (quality trimming at Q25 with fastp, clone calling with MiXCR) and kept in-frame beta chains. Rows with a matching CDR3 protein are joined into one entry that keeps the most common DNA and genes. This sample gives 650,000 to 900,000 distinct CDR3 sequences in total; about 30% of them show up just once. The ten largest clones represent around 12% of the sample. This record belongs to a study of T cell repertoires in cytomegalovirus infection (dated by TCRdb to between 2018 and 2020). For context, the study as a whole: Peptide stimulations targeted recently identified HLA-C-restricted CMV epitopes, whose presentation resists viral immunomodulation, together with well-studied HLA-B-restricted epitopes. Donor HLA type was relevant to the analysis, because carriage of CMV infection together with the matching HLA type was indicated by public TCR beta signatures.

V is cut by 3 bases and J by 2 bases, and the space between the germline ends is 10 bases. From the cysteine up to the phenylalanine, the CDR3 has a length of 14 residues. The CDR3 DNA has 42 bases and is translated from base 1. The germline V gene supplies CDR1 SGHVS and CDR2 FQNEAQ. Overall study results and their limits: In both this cohort and an independent roughly 350-donor cohort, the cumulative frequency of public TCR beta family members distinguished carriers of CMV infection plus the relevant HLA type. The ex vivo response was dominated by HLA-C-restricted CMV-specific TCR beta clonotypes, which also provided the single most frequent clonotype in two of eight donors.

The sequenced sample was cultured CD8+ T cells from PBMCs, obtained from culture after CMV antigen stimulation. The source is a human donor in good health (CMV status not recorded). Some clones in this sample may be carry-over from other donors' samples. The rearranged chain carries TRBV7-8 and TRBJ2-5; TRBD1 could be the D gene, as 5 bases match. The DNA reads as follows: TGTGCCAGCAGCTTCACAGGTGCACAAGAGACCCAGTACTTC. This encodes CASSFTGAQETQYF. Reference TRBV7-8 and TRBJ2-5 proteins supply the regions before and after the CDR3; the full variable domain is: GAGVSQSPRYKVAKRGQDVALRCDPISGHVSLFWYQQALGQGPEFLTYFQNEAQLDKSGLPSDRFFAERPEGSVSTLKIQRTQQEDSAVYLCASSFTGAQETQYFGPGTRLLVL.